The text below deals with one T cell receptor (beta chain). The antigen is undetermined. The CDR3 loop spans 13 amino acids. Trimming cost V 4 bases and J 5 bases; bases outside gene matches: 3. CDR1 KGHDR and CDR2 SFDVKD come from the germline V gene. The entry originates in a study of CD8 T cells in ankylosing spondylitis. Study results and caveats: According to the report, clones linked to the disease were significantly enriched in matched synovial fluid samples taken from ankylosing spondylitis patients. What appeared characteristic of ankylosing spondylitis blood was a TCR beta motif of fewer than ten highly homologous variants.

TCRdb itself ran the 5' RACE reads through MiXCR, one entry per CDR3 protein. The table shows 500,000 to 550,000 distinct CDR3 sequences, with roughly 13% occurring only once. The source of this sequence is a male donor with ankylosing spondylitis. This sequence joins TRBV24-1 and TRBJ2-7, with 8 bases lining up with TRBD1. The sequenced material came from blood, either unsorted or a sorted T cell fraction (not recorded which). In DNA, the CDR3 is TGTGCCACCAGTGAGCCGGACAGGGACGAGCAGTACTTC. As protein: CATSEPDRDEQYF.